What follows are 4 T cell receptor beta chains derived from one specimen sequenced in a study of identical twins. MiXCR, applied by TCRdb to the 5' RACE reads, yields one record per CDR3 protein. The sample holds about 690,000 distinct CDR3 sequences; 5.5% to 6.5% are singletons and the top ten take around 1.7%. Sample: naive T cells sorted from blood. The receptors here all came from a young man in good health.

The V and J genes are TRBV11-3 and TRBJ2-5; D is perhaps TRBD1 or TRBD2 (5 bases each). The V gene lost 1 base and the J gene lost 5 bases, with 14 bases spanning the gap. Germline V lookup: CDR1 SGHNT, CDR2 YENEEA. The CDR3 covers 15 residues. The CDR3 DNA reads as TGTGCCAGCAGCTTAGTTCTGGGAGAGGGGGAGACCCAGTACTTC. It codes for CASSLVLGEGETQYF.

The chain has TRBV18 and TRBJ2-1, with 7 bases lining up with TRBD2. The V gene's germline CDR1 is KGHSH and CDR2 LQKENI. V dropped 10 bases and J dropped 2; count of bases not matched to a gene: 8. This CDR3 region has 14 residues. CDR3 in amino acids: CATTKGTTYNEQFF. The CDR3 region has the DNA TGTGCCACCACGAAGGGGACTACCTACAATGAGCAGTTCTTC.

This clonotype was picked up many times. V is TRBV7-9 and J is TRBJ2-1; weak D call: TRBD1 (6 bases). Germline loops: CDR1 SEHNR, CDR2 FQNEAQ (reference sequence). The CDR3 loop spans 16 amino acids. The germline V and J ends were trimmed by 5 bases and 4 bases, with 18 bases remaining between them. CDR3 in amino acids: CASSPTDSYRYNEQFF. The CDR3 nucleotides are TGTGCCAGCAGCCCAACGGACAGTTATAGATACAATGAGCAGTTCTTC. The full variable domain, with the rest looked up from reference TRBV7-9 and TRBJ2-1, is DTGVSQNPRHKITKRGQNVTFRCDPISEHNRLYWYRQTLGQGPEFLTYFQNEAQLEKSRLLSDRFSAERPKGSFSTLEIQRTEQGDSAMYLCASSPTDSYRYNEQFFGPGTRLTVL.

In its sample, this clonotype was seen many times. The rearrangement links TRBV11-1 to TRBJ1-1; D is unresolved. CDR3 length: 15 residues. V was shortened by 2 bases and J by 1 base, with 11 bases between the two germline ends. Germline V gene sequence: CDR1 SGHAT, CDR2 FQDESV (reference sequence). This CDR3 reads CASSLFEEKNTEAFF. CDR3 nucleotide sequence: TGTGCCAGCAGCTTATTTGAGGAGAAGAACACTGAAGCTTTCTTT.